Listed below are T cell receptor beta chains from one sample, sequenced in a study of CD8 T cells in Susac syndrome. One entry per CDR3 protein results from TCRdb running MiXCR on the immunoSEQ multiplex PCR reads. The data show over 95,000 distinct CDR3 sequences, around 90% seen once. The sample comprised CD4+ T cells from PBMCs. These receptors originate from a human donor in good health. Each CDR3 is given with its conserved first and last residue. A D gene is named only where the DNA matches it firmly. A clone size is listed for some rows: how often the clone was seen (once, few, many), or a class if it is expanded.

TRBJ1-1,TRBV20-1,NA,NA,TGCAGTGCTAGAGACGGTCCGTGGGGGGCTGAAGCTTTCTTT,CSARDGPWGAEAFF
TRBJ2-7,TRBV7-2,NA,TRBD1,TGTGCCAGCAGCCCCCCGAGACAGGGGTACGAGCAGTACTTC,CASSPPRQGYEQYF
TRBJ2-3,TRBV5-6,NA,NA,TGTGCCAGCAGCTTGAGGCAGGGGACAGATACGCAGTATTTT,CASSLRQGTDTQYF
TRBJ2-1,TRBV2,NA,NA,TGTGCCAGTCGTTTTTTATTGACCAACCAGGGGTTTGAGCAGTTCTTC,CASRFLLTNQGFEQFF
TRBJ1-2,TRBV5-6,once,NA,TGTGCCAGCAGCTTGGAAGGGTTTGACTATGGCTACACCTTC,CASSLEGFDYGYTF
TRBJ2-1,TRBV5-1,once,TRBD2,TGCGCCAGCACCAGGACTAGCGGGCACTACAATGAGCAGTTCTTC,CASTRTSGHYNEQFF
TRBJ1-5,TRBV4-3,NA,NA,TGCGCCAGCAGCCAAGATCCAGGGGATAGCAATCAGCCCCAGCATTTT,CASSQDPGDSNQPQHF
TRBJ2-1,TRBV12-3/TRBV12-4,NA,NA,TGTGCCAGCAGTTTAGCTTTGGACGGGGGCAATGAGCAGTTCTTC,CASSLALDGGNEQFF
TRBJ2-2,TRBV9,once,TRBD2,TGTGCCAGCAGCCCACTAGCGGGGGGGCAAACCGGGGAGCTGTTTTTT,CASSPLAGGQTGELFF
TRBJ1-1,TRBV3-1,NA,NA,TGTGCCAGCAGCCCGTGGGGGGGGCTGGGATACACTGAAGCTTTCTTT,CASSPWGGLGYTEAFF
TRBJ2-3,TRBV7-2,NA,NA,TGTGCCAGCAGCTTAACCAGTAGGTGGGGAAGCACAGATACGCAGTATTTT,CASSLTSRWGSTDTQYF
TRBJ2-5,TRBV7-2,NA,NA,TGTGCCAGCAGCTCTGATCCTTTAGGAGGAGTCCTGGAGACCCAGTACTTC,CASSSDPLGGVLETQYF
TRBJ2-5,TRBV7-2,once,NA,TGTGCCAGCAGCCCTGGGGCGATTGGAGAGACCCAGTACTTC,CASSPGAIGETQYF
TRBJ1-2,TRBV19,NA,NA,TGTGCCAGTACCCCCCCAGGGTCTCGGAATGGCTACACCTTC,CASTPPGSRNGYTF
TRBJ2-3,TRBV20-1,NA,NA,TGCAGTGCCCGCTACCCCCTCACAGATACGCAGTATTTT,CSARYPLTDTQYF
TRBJ2-2,TRBV28,NA,NA,TGTGCCAGCAGTTTCCTTCCCGGGGAGCTGTTTTTT,CASSFLPGELFF
TRBJ2-1,TRBV20-1,NA,TRBD2,TGCAGTGCTGGCACCGGGACTAGCGGATTTGAGCAGTTCTTC,CSAGTGTSGFEQFF
TRBJ1-1,TRBV12-3/TRBV12-4,few,NA,TGTGCCAGCAGTTTAGAAGGAGGGATGAACACTGAAGCTTTCTTT,CASSLEGGMNTEAFF
TRBJ2-7,TRBV5-1,NA,NA,TGCGCCAGCAGCCCCTATGGCCTGTCCTACGAGCAGTACTTC,CASSPYGLSYEQYF
TRBJ1-5,TRBV20-1,NA,TRBD1,TGCAGTGCTAGAGAGCTGGGACAGGTGAGCCATCAGCCCCAGCATTTT,CSARELGQVSHQPQHF
TRBJ2-3,TRBV9,NA,NA,TGTGCCAGCAGCGTAGGAGGACAGAATTGGAAAACAGATACGCAGTATTTT,CASSVGGQNWKTDTQYF
TRBJ1-1,TRBV30,NA,TRBD1,TGTGCCTGGAGTTTCAGACAGGGCGCTGAAGCTTTCTTT,CAWSFRQGAEAFF
TRBJ1-5,TRBV19,NA,TRBD1,TGTGCCAGTAGTTCACAGGGGAATAGCAATCAGCCCCAGCATTTT,CASSSQGNSNQPQHF
TRBJ1-2,TRBV29-1,NA,NA,TGCAGCGTTCGGCGCGGGCCGACAGCTAACTATGGCTACACCTTC,CSVRRGPTANYGYTF
TRBJ2-2,TRBV29-1,NA,NA,TGCAGCGTTGGGCAGGGAACCGGGGAGCTGTTTTTT,CSVGQGTGELFF
TRBJ2-5,TRBV29-1,NA,TRBD1,TGCAGCGGAGAGACAGGGAGTTCGTACCAAGAGACCCAGTACTTC,CSGETGSSYQETQYF
TRBJ1-2,TRBV7-2,NA,NA,TGTGCCAGCAGCCCAGGTGGGGTGGATGGCTACACCTTC,CASSPGGVDGYTF
TRBJ1-5,TRBV4-1,NA,TRBD1,TGCGCCAGCAGCCAAGATGCCTTCCAGGGGGGAGGCAATCAGCCCCAGCATTTT,CASSQDAFQGGGNQPQHF
TRBJ2-1,TRBV29-1,NA,NA,TGCAGCGTTGACAGGACAGCCAAAGAGCAGTTCTTC,CSVDRTAKEQFF
TRBJ2-5,TRBV5-1,NA,TRBD2,TGCGCCAGCAGCTTGGGTAGCGGGACCGGCCGAGAGACCCAGTACTTC,CASSLGSGTGRETQYF
TRBJ1-1,TRBV5-1,NA,TRBD1,TGCGCCAGCAGCTTGGACGGGACAGCCACTGAAGCTTTCTTT,CASSLDGTATEAFF
TRBJ2-7,TRBV6-5,few,NA,TGTGCCAGCGGGTCTTTGAGACACTACGAGCAGTACTTC,CASGSLRHYEQYF
TRBJ2-3,TRBV5-1,NA,TRBD1,TGCGCCAGCAGCTTCGACAGGGGAGATACGCAGTATTTT,CASSFDRGDTQYF
TRBJ2-4,TRBV11-1,NA,NA,TGTGCCAGCAGCTCACGTCCATTTGCAACGGACATTCAGTACTTC,CASSSRPFATDIQYF
TRBJ2-1,TRBV10-3,NA,NA,TGTGCCATCAGGGAGAGAGCGGGTTCCTACAATGAGCAGTTCTTC,CAIRERAGSYNEQFF
TRBJ2-5,TRBV7-2,once,TRBD1,TGTGCCAGCTCGTGGGACAGGGGAGGGAAGACCCAGTACTTC,CASSWDRGGKTQYF
TRBJ1-1,TRBV12-3/TRBV12-4,NA,NA,TGTGCCAGCTCGACAGGTTTGGGCACGTTGGCTTTCTTT,CASSTGLGTLAFF
TRBJ1-1,TRBV11-3,NA,TRBD1,TGTGCCAGCAGCCTCACAGGGGTTCCTGAAGCTTTCTTT,CASSLTGVPEAFF
TRBJ2-5,TRBV5-1,NA,NA,TGCGCCAGCAGCTTTTTGCGAGAGACCCAGTACTTC,CASSFLRETQYF
TRBJ1-1,TRBV7-2,once,NA,TGTGCCAGCAGCTTCCCCCGAGAGACTGAAGCTTTCTTT,CASSFPRETEAFF
TRBJ1-5,TRBV6-5,NA,TRBD1,TGTGCCAGCGGGACAGGGATGGGGGGCAATCAGCCCCAGCATTTT,CASGTGMGGNQPQHF
TRBJ2-7,TRBV6-2/TRBV6-3,once,NA,TGTGCCAGCGCCAAAAGCTCCCACGAGCAGTACTTC,CASAKSSHEQYF
TRBJ2-5,TRBV12-3/TRBV12-4,NA,TRBD1,TGTGCCAGCAGTTTGGGGACAGGGAAAGAGACCCAGTACTTC,CASSLGTGKETQYF
TRBJ1-1,TRBV7-2,NA,TRBD1,TGTGCCAGCAGCTTTGGGACAGCGGTAATGAACACTGAAGCTTTCTTT,CASSFGTAVMNTEAFF
TRBJ1-5,TRBV20-1,NA,NA,TGCAGTGCTAGTAGGGGGTACAATCAGCCCCAGCATTTT,CSASRGYNQPQHF
TRBJ1-2,TRBV7-9,NA,NA,TGTGCCAGCAGCTTGTGGGGGCGGCAGGAAATCTTC,CASSLWGRQEIF
TRBJ1-6,TRBV12-3/TRBV12-4,NA,TRBD1,TGTGCCAGCAGTAATACAGGGGGAGATAGATCACCCCTCCACTTT,CASSNTGGDRSPLHF
TRBJ1-3,TRBV14,NA,NA,TGTGCCAGCAGCCAAGGGGGCCGAAACACCATATATTTT,CASSQGGRNTIYF
TRBJ2-7,TRBV7-2,NA,TRBD2,TGTGCCAGCAGCCCGTTTACTAGCGTCCCCTACGAGCAGTACTTC,CASSPFTSVPYEQYF
TRBJ1-6,TRBV14,NA,TRBD1,TGTGCCAGCAGCCAGTTCACAGGGGCAGCGTATAATTCACCCCTCCACTTT,CASSQFTGAAYNSPLHF
TRBJ1-4,TRBV20-1,NA,NA,TGCAGTGCTGAAATCCCCGAAAATGAAAAACTGTTTTTT,CSAEIPENEKLFF
TRBJ1-5,TRBV2,once,TRBD1,TGTGCCAGCAGAAAAACAGGGGTCCGGCAGCCCCAGCATTTT,CASRKTGVRQPQHF
TRBJ2-1,TRBV5-1,NA,NA,TGCGCCAGCAGCTTGGGGGGAACTACTGTGGGCGCGGATGAGCAGTTCTTC,CASSLGGTTVGADEQFF
TRBJ1-1,TRBV3-1,NA,NA,TGTGCCAGCAGCCACTATCCGCAGGCCGGAATGAACACTGAAGCTTTCTTT,CASSHYPQAGMNTEAFF
TRBJ1-2,TRBV4-3,NA,NA,TGCGCCAGCAGCCAAGATTCCTTTTGGGGTGGCTACACCTTC,CASSQDSFWGGYTF
TRBJ2-7,TRBV27,once,NA,TGTGCCAGCAGTTTATCGGGCTGGGGAGGATACGAGCAGTACTTC,CASSLSGWGGYEQYF